Shown below are 13 T cell receptor beta chains from a single sample sequenced in a study of Ad26.COV2.S vaccination and SARS-CoV-2 variants (dated by TCRdb to about 2021). Libraries came from the immunoSEQ multiplex PCR assay. The table comes from immuneACCESS by way of TCRdb, which keeps in-frame sequences with V and J called. Part of the clones is missing from these tables; in studies checked, under half for an unresolved V gene and the rest for unknown reasons. Counted in this sample were roughly 350,000 clones; around 90% of them appeared once. Roughly 3.6% of the sample belongs to the ten largest clones. This sample's treatment or condition label indicates: approximately 18 received Ad26.COV2.S at low or high dose, single or two shots; roughly five received placebo; per-sample allocation not given. Repertoires of vaccine and placebo recipients were sequenced from samples taken on day 63 after the first injection.

The sequencing used peripheral blood, collected in a trial of Ad26.COV2.S vaccine versus placebo. The receptors come from a person aged 18-65 years who received the Ad26.COV2.S COVID-19 vaccine or a placebo.

This sequence joins TRBV11-2 and TRBJ2-5, with a possible D match to TRBD1 (7 bases). CDR1 is SGHAT, CDR2 FQNNGV, per germline. This CDR3 is 14 amino acids long. Trimming shortened V by 5 bases and J by 5 bases, and 15 bases separated the two germline ends. CDR3 DNA: TGTGCCAGCAGCCTCAGGGGGGACGCGGAGACCCAGTACTTC. Translating it yields CASSLRGDAETQYF.

The V call is TRBV12-3 or TRBV12-4, the J call TRBJ2-1, with D hard to call. V was cut by 6 bases and J by 5 bases, with 8 bases left in between. The length of the CDR3 is 12 residues. The CDR3 loop is CASRPWDNEQFF. As DNA, the CDR3 is TGTGCCAGCAGGCCTTGGGACAATGAGCAGTTCTTC.

The chain combines TRBV7-6 with TRBJ1-1; tentatively, D is TRBD1 (6 bases). Trimming took 5 bases from V and 0 from J, leaving 13 bases between them. This CDR3 is 15 amino acids long. Germline loops: CDR1 SGHVS, CDR2 FNYEAQ. As DNA, the CDR3 is TGTGCCAGCAGCCGACAGGCCCTCATGAACACTGAAGCTTTCTTT. As protein: CASSRQALMNTEAFF. Drawing the rest from reference TRBV7-6 and TRBJ1-1, the complete variable domain is GAGVSQSPRYKVTKRGQDVALRCDPISGHVSLYWYRQALGQGPEFLTYFNYEAQQDKSGLPNDRFSAERPEGSISTLTIQRTEQRDSAMYRCASSRQALMNTEAFFGQGTRLTVV.

The J gene is TRBJ1-4, the V gene TRBV6-6; perhaps TRBD1 as D (6 bases). The CDR3 is 15 amino acids. The V end was cut by 0 bases, the J end by 4 bases, with 9 bases between. Germline values: CDR1 MNHNY, CDR2 SVGAGI (reference sequence). DNA of the CDR3: TGTGCCAGCAGTTACTCGGACAGAATTAATGAAAAACTGTTTTTT. Its translation is CASSYSDRINEKLFF.

The rearrangement uses TRBV19 and TRBJ2-5; 8 positions match TRBD1. Germline CDR1 is LNHDA and CDR2 is SQIVND (reference sequence). The CDR3 length is 14 residues. J was trimmed by 5 bases and V by 5 bases; bases with no gene match: 7. The CDR3 coding sequence is TGTGCCAGTAGTCTACAGGGGGGATGGGAGACCCAGTACTTC. It specifies CASSLQGGWETQYF. Drawing the rest from reference TRBV19 and TRBJ2-5, the complete variable domain is DGGITQSPKYLFRKEGQNVTLSCEQNLNHDAMYWYRQDPGQGLRLIYYSQIVNDFQKGDIAEGYSVSREKKESFPLTVTSAQKNPTAFYLCASSLQGGWETQYFGPGTRLLVL.

The gene calls are TRBV6-2 or TRBV6-3 and TRBJ2-6; no firm D call. Germline CDR1 reads MNHEY; CDR2 reads SVGEGT. Trimming took off 0 bases at V and 2 bases at J, with 8 bases between the two ends. CDR3 length: 16 residues. The CDR3 sequence is CASSYSTSPGANVLTF. The CDR3 bases are TGTGCCAGCAGTTACTCGACGAGTCCTGGGGCCAACGTCCTGACTTTC.

The chain couples TRBV12-3 or TRBV12-4 to TRBJ2-7; D gene unclear. The V gene lost 8 bases and the J gene lost 4 bases, with 12 bases spanning the gap. CDR3 length equals 12 residues. CDR3 loop: CASQKANYEQYF. The CDR3 DNA reads as TGTGCCAGCCAGAAGGCAAATTACGAGCAGTACTTC.

The rearrangement joins TRBV29-1 to TRBJ1-1, with D uncertain. This CDR3 contains 15 residues. Trimming removed 4 bases at V and 4 bases at J, with 19 bases between. From germline, CDR1 is SQVTM and CDR2 ANQGSEA. CDR3 protein: CSVANVGLSRTEAFF. CDR3 bases: TGCAGCGTTGCAAACGTGGGTCTTTCGCGCACTGAAGCTTTCTTT.

The chain uses TRBV3-1 (or the pseudogene TRBV3-2) and TRBJ2-7; D call uncertain. The V and J ends lost 0 bases and 5 bases respectively, with 17 bases between them. The V gene's germline CDR1 is LGHDT and CDR2 YNNKEL (reference sequence). The CDR3 consists of 16 residues. The CDR3 region is CASSQDNVRYLDEQYF. CDR3 sequence (DNA): TGTGCCAGCAGCCAAGATAATGTGCGGTATCTAGACGAGCAGTACTTC.

V usage is TRBV3-1 (or the pseudogene TRBV3-2) and J usage is TRBJ2-4; D uncertain. Germline-derived CDR1 and CDR2 are LGHDT and YNNKEL (reference sequence). V lost 0 bases and J 2 bases, leaving 8 bases between the germline ends. CDR3 length: 15 amino acids. The chain's CDR3 is CASSQDVASKNIQYF. The DNA of the CDR3 is TGTGCCAGCAGCCAAGATGTGGCATCCAAAAACATTCAGTACTTC.

This chain uses TRBV3-1 (or the pseudogene TRBV3-2) with TRBJ1-1, with TRBD1 identical over 9 bases. Germline values: CDR1 LGHDT, CDR2 YNNKEL (reference sequence). The length of the CDR3 is 19 residues. V lost 2 bases to trimming and J lost 0 bases; unmatched junction nucleotides: 13. Here the CDR3 reads CASSQQYRGLPSLNTEAFF. The CDR3 nucleotides are TGTGCCAGCAGCCAACAATACAGGGGGCTCCCCTCCTTGAACACTGAAGCTTTCTTT.

With respect to this clone: The identical CDR3 is also encoded by other nucleotide sequences in the sample. The rearrangement links TRBV9 to TRBJ2-3; D gene ambiguous. V was clipped by 0 bases and J by 3 bases, with 2 bases between them. CDR1 is SGDLS and CDR2 is YYNGEE in the germline V gene. There are 12 residues in the CDR3. The CDR3 sequence: CASSVGTDTQYF. In DNA form, the CDR3 reads TGTGCCAGCAGCGTAGGTACAGATACGCAGTATTTT.

The chain joins TRBV5-5 to TRBJ2-1; D is unresolved. The CDR3 length is 15 residues. V lost 2 bases and J lost 10, with 19 bases in between. Germline CDR1 SGHKS, CDR2 YYEKEE (reference sequence). CDR3 region: CASSLLRLGSEEQFF. CDR3 in DNA: TGTGCCAGCAGCTTACTACGACTCGGGTCAGAGGAGCAGTTCTTC. Filled out from reference TRBV5-5 and TRBJ2-1, the complete variable domain reads DAGVTQSPTHLIKTRGQQVTLRCSPISGHKSVSWYQQVLGQGPQFIFQYYEKEERGRGNFPDRFSARQFPNYSSELNVNALLLGDSALYLCASSLLRLGSEEQFFGPGTRLTVL.